This T cell receptor (beta chain) was observed in a study of T-cell memory formation after mild COVID-19. Notes on the study in general: A second wave expanding day 15 to 37 was CD4+-biased; contracting clones were balanced. Still unconfirmed is whether the second-wave clones peaking on day 37 recognized SARS-CoV-2. CM and EM subsets held most contracting CD4+ clones; EMRA held CD8+ ones.

The sample holds many counts of this clonotype. Antigen: not known. TCRdb fed the 5' RACE reads into MiXCR, producing one record per CDR3 protein. The profile shows around 370,000 distinct CDR3 sequences, roughly 21% of them singletons. The specimen sequenced was PBMCs or a T cell subset sorted from them (not recorded which). This receptor was taken from an adult woman who had mild COVID-19 (a few samples of this study predate the infection). Cell type and time point are not known.

The CDR3 DNA reads as TGCGCCAGCAGCCAAGATGGGGGGCCCTATAGCAATCAGCCCCAGCATTTT. Its protein product is CASSQDGGPYSNQPQHF. This sequence joins TRBV4-1 and TRBJ1-5, with D tentatively TRBD1 (6 bases). Germline CDR1 reads MGHRA; CDR2 reads YSYEKL. V was shortened by 0 bases and J by 0 bases, with 12 bases between the two germline ends. CDR3 length: 17 residues.